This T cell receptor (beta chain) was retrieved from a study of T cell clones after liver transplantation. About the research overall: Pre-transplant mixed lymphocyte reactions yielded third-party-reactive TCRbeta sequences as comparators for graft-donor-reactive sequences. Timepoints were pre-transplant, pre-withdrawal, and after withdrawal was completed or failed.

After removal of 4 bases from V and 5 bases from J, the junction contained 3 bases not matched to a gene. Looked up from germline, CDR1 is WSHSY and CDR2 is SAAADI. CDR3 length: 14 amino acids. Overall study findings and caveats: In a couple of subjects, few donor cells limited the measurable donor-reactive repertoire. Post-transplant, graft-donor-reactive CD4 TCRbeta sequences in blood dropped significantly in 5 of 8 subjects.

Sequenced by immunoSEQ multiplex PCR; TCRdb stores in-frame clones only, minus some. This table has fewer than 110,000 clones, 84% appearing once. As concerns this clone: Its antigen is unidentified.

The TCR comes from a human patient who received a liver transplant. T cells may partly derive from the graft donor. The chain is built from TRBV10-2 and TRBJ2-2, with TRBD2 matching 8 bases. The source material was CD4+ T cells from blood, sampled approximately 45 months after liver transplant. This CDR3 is CASSVASGTGELFF. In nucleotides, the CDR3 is TGCGCCAGCAGTGTGGCTAGCGGGACCGGGGAGCTGTTTTTT.